Listed below are T cell receptor beta chains from one sample, sequenced in a study of identifying expanded T cells in peripheral blood. Libraries were prepared by immunoSEQ multiplex PCR; TCRdb keeps only in-frame clonotypes and omits some of them. The data show more than 70,000 clones, around 87% seen once. Sequencing input: blood. The receptor source for this set is a person aged 18 to 70 in good health. Both conserved end residues are part of each CDR3. Some rows mark clone size as missing; the rest say once, few, many or name a class of expanded clone.

J | V | size | CDR3
TRBJ2-2 | TRBV5-6 | - | CASSFGFSNTGELFF
TRBJ1-6 | TRBV18 | medium-sized | CASSRSTTDNSPLHF
TRBJ1-2 | TRBV27 | - | CASRKIGQGNYGYTF
TRBJ2-1 | TRBV16 | - | CASSQLVSGDEQFF
TRBJ2-5 | TRBV5-1 | - | CASSLRTTKETQYF
TRBJ2-1 | TRBV6-5 | - | CASTETRGGYNEQFF
TRBJ1-5 | TRBV5-6 | - | CASSASTGVRNQPQHF
TRBJ2-1 | TRBV6-5 | - | CASSYGQGAGNEQFF
TRBJ2-3 | TRBV11-2 | - | CASSFLDRADTQYF
TRBJ1-5 | TRBV5-4 | - | CASSLLPGGNQPQHF
TRBJ2-7 | TRBV6-1 | once | CASTNSYEQYF
TRBJ2-1 | TRBV27 | - | CASSLLAEEPYNEQFF
TRBJ2-3 | TRBV7-6 | once | CASSSPGEGTDTQYF
TRBJ2-1 | TRBV4-1 | - | CASSPTGVTSGNEQFF
TRBJ1-1 | TRBV7-3 | - | CASSFSTDTEAFF
TRBJ1-2 | TRBV11-2 | - | CASRAPPRDRSLSTGYTF
TRBJ1-1 | TRBV6-4 | - | CASSFGENTEAFF
TRBJ2-1 | TRBV4-2 | - | CASSQDILERSAYNEQFF
TRBJ2-1 | TRBV30 | - | CAWRPGLAGGSYNEQFF
TRBJ2-5 | TRBV30 | - | CACGTGKRETQYF
TRBJ2-1 | TRBV7-9 | - | CASSWTSGGDSYNEQFF
TRBJ1-2 | TRBV6-5 | - | CASSLVANYGYTF
TRBJ1-2 | TRBV2 | - | CASSEAQAEYYGYTF
TRBJ2-1 | TRBV2 | - | CASSEDRFRGEQFF
TRBJ1-1 | TRBV29-1 | - | CSDDSGQGTEAFF
TRBJ1-2 | TRBV7-3 | - | CASSLGGGQAYGYTF
TRBJ2-2 | TRBV7-9 | - | CASSFRQGTTGELFF
TRBJ1-3 | TRBV7-6 | - | CASSLARGGSGNTIYF
TRBJ1-6 | TRBV19 | - | CASSANRGLNSPLHF
TRBJ1-5 | TRBV7-9 | - | CASAEGRDQPQHF
TRBJ1-2 | TRBV7-9 | - | CASSPAPGDYGYTF